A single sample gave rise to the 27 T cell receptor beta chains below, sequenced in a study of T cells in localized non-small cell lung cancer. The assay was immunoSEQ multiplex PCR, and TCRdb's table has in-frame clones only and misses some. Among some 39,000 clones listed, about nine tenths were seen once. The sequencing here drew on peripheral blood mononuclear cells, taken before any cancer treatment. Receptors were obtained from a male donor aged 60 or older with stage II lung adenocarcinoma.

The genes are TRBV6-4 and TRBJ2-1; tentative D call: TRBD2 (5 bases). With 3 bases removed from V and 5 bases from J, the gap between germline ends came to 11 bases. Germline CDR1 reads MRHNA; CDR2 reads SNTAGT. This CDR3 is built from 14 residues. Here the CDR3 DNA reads TGTGCCAGCAGTGAGGCTAGCTTCAACAATGAGCAGTTCTTC. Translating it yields CASSEASFNNEQFF.

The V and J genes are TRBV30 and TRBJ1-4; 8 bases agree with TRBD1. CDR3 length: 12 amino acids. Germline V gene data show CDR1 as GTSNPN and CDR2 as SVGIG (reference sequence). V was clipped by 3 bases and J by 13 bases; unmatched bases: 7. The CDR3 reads CAWSPPTGALFF. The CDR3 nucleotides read TGTGCCTGGAGCCCCCCGACAGGGGCACTGTTTTTT.

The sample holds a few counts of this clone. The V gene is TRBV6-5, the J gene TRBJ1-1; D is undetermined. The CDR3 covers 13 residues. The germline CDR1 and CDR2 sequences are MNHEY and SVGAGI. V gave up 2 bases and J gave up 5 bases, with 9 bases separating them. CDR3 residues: CASSYNQETEAFF. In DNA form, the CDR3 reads TGTGCCAGCAGTTACAATCAGGAGACTGAAGCTTTCTTT.

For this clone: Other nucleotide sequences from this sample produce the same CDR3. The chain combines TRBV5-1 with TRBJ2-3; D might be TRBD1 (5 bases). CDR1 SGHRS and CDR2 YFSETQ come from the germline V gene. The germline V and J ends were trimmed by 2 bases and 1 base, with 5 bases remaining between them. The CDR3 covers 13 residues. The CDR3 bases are TGCGCCAGCAGCTTAGGGGGCACAGATACGCAGTATTTT. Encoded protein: CASSLGGTDTQYF.

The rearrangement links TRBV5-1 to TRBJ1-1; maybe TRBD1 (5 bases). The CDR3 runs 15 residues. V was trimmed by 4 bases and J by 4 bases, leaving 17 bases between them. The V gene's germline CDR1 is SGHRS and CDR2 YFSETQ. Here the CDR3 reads CASSPVAGGSTEAFF. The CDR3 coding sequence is TGCGCCAGCAGCCCGGTTGCGGGGGGGAGCACTGAAGCTTTCTTT.

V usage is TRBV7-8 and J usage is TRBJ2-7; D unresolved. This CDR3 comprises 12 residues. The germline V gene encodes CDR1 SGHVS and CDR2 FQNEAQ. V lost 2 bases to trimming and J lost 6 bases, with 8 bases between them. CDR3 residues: CASSLRPSEQYF. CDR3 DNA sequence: TGTGCCAGCAGCTTAAGACCAAGCGAGCAGTACTTC.

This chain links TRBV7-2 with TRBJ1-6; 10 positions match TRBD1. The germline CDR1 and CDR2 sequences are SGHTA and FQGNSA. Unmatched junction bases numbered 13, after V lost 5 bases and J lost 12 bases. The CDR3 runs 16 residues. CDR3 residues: CASSPRDRGQQVPLHF. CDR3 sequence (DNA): TGTGCCAGCAGCCCGAGGGACAGGGGCCAGCAGGTACCCCTCCACTTT.

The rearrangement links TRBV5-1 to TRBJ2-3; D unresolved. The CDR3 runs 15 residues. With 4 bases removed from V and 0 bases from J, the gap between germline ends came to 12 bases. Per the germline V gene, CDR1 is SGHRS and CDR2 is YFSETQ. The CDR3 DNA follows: TGCGCCAGCAGCCCCTCGGGCAGTAGCACAGATACGCAGTATTTT. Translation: CASSPSGSSTDTQYF.

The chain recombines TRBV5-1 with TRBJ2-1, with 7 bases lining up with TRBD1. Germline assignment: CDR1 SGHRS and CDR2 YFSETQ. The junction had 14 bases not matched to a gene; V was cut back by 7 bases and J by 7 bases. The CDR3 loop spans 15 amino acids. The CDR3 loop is CASSHDRDLRNEQFF. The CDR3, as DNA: TGCGCCAGCTCCCATGACAGGGACCTTCGTAATGAGCAGTTCTTC.

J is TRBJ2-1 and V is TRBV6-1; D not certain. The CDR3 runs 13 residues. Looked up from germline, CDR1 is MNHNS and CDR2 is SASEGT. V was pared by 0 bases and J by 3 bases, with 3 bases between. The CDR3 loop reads CASSEALYNEQFF. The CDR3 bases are TGTGCCAGCAGTGAAGCACTCTACAATGAGCAGTTCTTC.

The DNA of the CDR3 is TGCGCCAGCAGCTTGGAACGTGTTGGAGAGACCCAGTACTTC. It translates to CASSLERVGETQYF. The V call is TRBV5-1, the J call TRBJ2-5; D unclear. This CDR3 comprises 14 residues. Trimming cost V 0 bases and J 4 bases, with 10 bases left between them. Germline V gene data show CDR1 as SGHRS and CDR2 as YFSETQ.

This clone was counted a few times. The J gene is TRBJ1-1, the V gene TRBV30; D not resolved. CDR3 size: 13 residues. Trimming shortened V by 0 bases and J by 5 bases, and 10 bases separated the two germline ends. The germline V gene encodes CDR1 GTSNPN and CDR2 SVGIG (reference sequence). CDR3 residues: CAWSVWSSTEAFF. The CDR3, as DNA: TGTGCCTGGAGTGTTTGGTCCAGTACTGAAGCTTTCTTT.

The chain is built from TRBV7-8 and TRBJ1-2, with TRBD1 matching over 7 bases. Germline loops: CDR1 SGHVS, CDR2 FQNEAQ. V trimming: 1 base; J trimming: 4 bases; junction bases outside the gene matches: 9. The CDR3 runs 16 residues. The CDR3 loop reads CASSLVFTGVFYGYTF. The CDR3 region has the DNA TGTGCCAGCAGCTTAGTCTTTACAGGGGTATTCTATGGCTACACCTTC.

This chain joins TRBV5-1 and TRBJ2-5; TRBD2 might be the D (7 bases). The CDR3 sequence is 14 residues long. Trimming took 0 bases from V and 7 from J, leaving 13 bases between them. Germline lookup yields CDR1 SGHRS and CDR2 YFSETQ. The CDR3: CASSLAQGGGTQYF. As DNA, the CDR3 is TGCGCCAGCAGCTTGGCCCAAGGGGGGGGGACCCAGTACTTC.

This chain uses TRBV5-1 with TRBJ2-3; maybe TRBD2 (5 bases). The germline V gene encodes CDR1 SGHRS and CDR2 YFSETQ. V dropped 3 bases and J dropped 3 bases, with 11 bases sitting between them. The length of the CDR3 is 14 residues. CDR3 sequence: CASSSAGGTDTQYF. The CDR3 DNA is TGCGCCAGCAGCTCGGCGGGTGGTACAGATACGCAGTATTTT.

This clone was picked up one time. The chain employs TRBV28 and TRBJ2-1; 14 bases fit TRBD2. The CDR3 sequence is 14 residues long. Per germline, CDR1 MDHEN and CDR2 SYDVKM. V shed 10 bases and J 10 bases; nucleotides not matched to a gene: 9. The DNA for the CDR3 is TGTGCCATACGGGGACTAGCGGGAGTGGGCGAGCAGTTCTTC. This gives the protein CAIRGLAGVGEQFF.

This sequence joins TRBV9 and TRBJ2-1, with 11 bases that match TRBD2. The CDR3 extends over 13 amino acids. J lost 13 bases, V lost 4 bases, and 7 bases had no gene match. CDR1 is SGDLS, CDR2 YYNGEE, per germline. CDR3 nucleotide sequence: TGTGCCAGCAGCACGGGACTAGCGGTGGATCAGTTCTTC. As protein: CASSTGLAVDQFF.

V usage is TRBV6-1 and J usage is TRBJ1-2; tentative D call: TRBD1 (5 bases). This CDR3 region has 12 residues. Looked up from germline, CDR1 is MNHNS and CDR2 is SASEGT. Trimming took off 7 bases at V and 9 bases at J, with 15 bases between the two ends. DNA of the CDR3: TGTGCCAGCATAAGGGACGAATTTAGCTACACCTTC. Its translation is CASIRDEFSYTF.

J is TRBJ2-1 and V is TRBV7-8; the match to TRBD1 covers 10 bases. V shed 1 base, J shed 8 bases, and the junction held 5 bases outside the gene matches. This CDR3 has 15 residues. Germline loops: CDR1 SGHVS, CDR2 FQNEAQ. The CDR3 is CASSLGGTGDDEQFF. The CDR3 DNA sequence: TGTGCCAGCAGCTTAGGCGGGACAGGGGACGATGAGCAGTTCTTC.

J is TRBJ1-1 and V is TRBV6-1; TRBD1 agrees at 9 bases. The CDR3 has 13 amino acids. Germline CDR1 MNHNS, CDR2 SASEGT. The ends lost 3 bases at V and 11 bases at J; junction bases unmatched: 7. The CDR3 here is CASSDPYRGRAFF. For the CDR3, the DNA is TGTGCCAGCAGTGACCCTTACAGGGGGCGGGCTTTCTTT.

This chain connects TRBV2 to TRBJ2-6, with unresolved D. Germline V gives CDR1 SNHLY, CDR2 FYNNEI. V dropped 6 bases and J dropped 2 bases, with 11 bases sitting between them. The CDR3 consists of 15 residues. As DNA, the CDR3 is TGTGCCAGCAGGTCCTACAGCACTGGGGCCAACGTCCTGACTTTC. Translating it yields CASRSYSTGANVLTF.

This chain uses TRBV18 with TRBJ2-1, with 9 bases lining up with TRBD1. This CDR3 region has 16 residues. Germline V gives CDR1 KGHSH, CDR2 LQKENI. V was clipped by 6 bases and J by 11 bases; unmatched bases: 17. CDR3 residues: CASSEPGQGIRSKQFF. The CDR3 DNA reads TGTGCCAGCTCCGAACCGGGACAGGGTATTAGGAGCAAGCAGTTCTTC.

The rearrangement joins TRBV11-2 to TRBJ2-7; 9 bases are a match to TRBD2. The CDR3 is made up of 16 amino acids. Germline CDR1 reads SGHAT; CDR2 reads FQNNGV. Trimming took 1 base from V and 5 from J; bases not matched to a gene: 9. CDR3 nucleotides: TGTGCCAGCAGCTTAGGGGGCGGGAGGGTCCCCCACGAGCAGTACTTC. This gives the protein CASSLGGGRVPHEQYF.

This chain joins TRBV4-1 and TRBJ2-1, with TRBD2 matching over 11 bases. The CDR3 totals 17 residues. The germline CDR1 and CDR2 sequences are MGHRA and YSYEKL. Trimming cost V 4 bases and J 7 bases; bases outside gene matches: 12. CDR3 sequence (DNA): TGCGCCAGCAGCCGAATAGATAGCGGGAGGGCCGCGAATGAGCAGTTCTTC. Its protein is CASSRIDSGRAANEQFF.

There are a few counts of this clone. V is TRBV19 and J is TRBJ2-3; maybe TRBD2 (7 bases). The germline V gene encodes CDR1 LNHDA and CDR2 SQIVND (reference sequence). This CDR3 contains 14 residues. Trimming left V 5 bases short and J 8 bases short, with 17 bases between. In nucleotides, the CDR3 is TGTGCCAGTAGTCGAGGGGGGGCTCCACTTACGCAGTATTTT. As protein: CASSRGGAPLTQYF.

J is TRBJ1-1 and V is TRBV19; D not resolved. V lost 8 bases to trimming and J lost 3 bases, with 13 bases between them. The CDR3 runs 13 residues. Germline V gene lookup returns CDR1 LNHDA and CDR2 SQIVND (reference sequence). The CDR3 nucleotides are TGTGCCAGTTCGACGGTGATCGACACTGAAGCTTTCTTT. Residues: CASSTVIDTEAFF.

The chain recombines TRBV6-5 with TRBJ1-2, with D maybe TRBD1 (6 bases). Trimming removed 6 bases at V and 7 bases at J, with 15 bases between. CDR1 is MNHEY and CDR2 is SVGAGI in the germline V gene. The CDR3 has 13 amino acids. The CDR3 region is CASSFTGTGGYTF. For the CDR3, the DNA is TGTGCCAGCAGCTTTACAGGGACGGGTGGCTACACCTTC.